The entry below gives a single TCR beta chain sequence along with its context. Assay used: immunoSEQ multiplex PCR; TCRdb lists only in-frame clones, some missing. In the table there are millions of clones, approximately 95% of which are singletons. This sample stems from a study of shared clonotypes between healthy human individuals. V lost 2 bases and J 4 bases, leaving 12 bases between the germline ends. The CDR3 is made up of 14 amino acids. Germline lookup yields CDR1 SGHRS and CDR2 YFSETQ. The chain uses TRBV5-1 and TRBJ1-1; TRBD1 might be the D (5 bases). This receptor was identified in a man younger than 30 in good health. Some clones in this sample may be carry-over from other donors' samples. Material: naive CD4+ T cells from PBMCs. Subset: CD45RA+ positively selected. The CDR3 bases are TGCGCCAGCAGCTTCACGGGGCGAAGCACTGAAGCTTTCTTT. As protein: CASSFTGRSTEAFF.